The rows below give T cell receptor beta chains drawn from one sample of a study of immune evolution from preneoplasia to lung adenocarcinoma. Only in-frame clones appear in the TCRdb table, and some are missing; sequencing was by immunoSEQ multiplex PCR. The sample lists about 6,500 clones, 80% to 85% seen once, with about 3.9% in the top ten. The sequencing sample was made of FFPE invasive lung adenocarcinoma tissue. The receptor source for this set is a person between 55 and 70 years old with lung adenocarcinoma. Each CDR3 is given with its conserved first and last residue. The D gene is left open where the match is weak. Part of the rows lack a size; the others show once, few, many or a class for expanded clones.

d_call j_call clone_size v_call cdr3_aa cdr3_nt
- TRBJ2-3 once TRBV6-6 CASSLGHQLSTDTQYF TGTGCCAGCAGTTTGGGACACCAGCTAAGCACAGATACGCAGTATTTT
TRBD1 TRBJ2-2 - TRBV5-1 CATGTGHQTNTGELFF TGCGCCACAGGGACAGGCCACCAAACGAACACCGGGGAGCTGTTTTTT
- TRBJ2-1 - TRBV6-1 CASSEQVNEQFF TGTGCCAGCAGTGAGCAGGTGAATGAGCAGTTCTTC
TRBD1 TRBJ2-3 - TRBV27 CASSLRTGIDTQYF TGTGCCAGCAGTTTACGGACAGGGATAGATACGCAGTATTTT
TRBD1 TRBJ2-7 - TRBV7-8 CASSQTGTYEQYF TGTGCCAGCAGCCAGACAGGGACCTACGAGCAGTACTTC
TRBD1 TRBJ1-4 - TRBV28 CASTRQGGSEKLFF TGTGCCAGTACACGACAGGGTGGTAGTGAAAAACTGTTTTTT
- TRBJ1-1 - TRBV28 CASSLGTGRTEAFF TGTGCCAGCAGTTTAGGAACAGGGAGGACTGAAGCTTTCTTT
- TRBJ1-5 - TRBV28 CASSPDSNQPQHF TGTGCCAGCAGTCCGGACAGCAATCAGCCCCAGCATTTT
- TRBJ2-7 few TRBV14 CASSQASYEQYF TGTGCCAGCAGCCAAGCAAGCTACGAGCAGTACTTC
TRBD2 TRBJ2-5 - TRBV4-2 CASSQDLAGAVIQETQYF TGTGCCAGCAGCCAAGATCTAGCGGGTGCTGTCATCCAAGAGACCCAGTACTTC
TRBD1 TRBJ2-7 - TRBV7-2 CASSSNRGASYEQYF TGTGCCAGCAGCTCCAACAGGGGAGCCTCCTACGAGCAGTACTTC
- TRBJ2-7 - TRBV18 CASSPAADYEQYF TGTGCCAGCTCACCAGCGGCGGACTACGAGCAGTACTTC
TRBD2 TRBJ2-7 - TRBV11-2 CASSPFVLAGVLYEQYF TGTGCCAGCAGCCCGTTCGTCCTAGCGGGAGTACTCTACGAGCAGTACTTC
- TRBJ1-4 - TRBV7-2 CASSSTGTTNEKLFF TGTGCCAGCAGCTCTACAGGAACAACTAATGAAAAACTGTTTTTT
- TRBJ2-2 - TRBV10-2 CASRTSNTGELFF TGCGCCAGCAGGACTTCGAACACCGGGGAGCTGTTTTTT
- TRBJ2-2 - TRBV6-6 CASSYNTGELFF TGTGCCAGCAGTTACAACACCGGGGAGCTGTTTTTT
TRBD2 TRBJ2-7 - TRBV28 CASSRLAGGPYEQYF TGTGCCAGCAGTCGTCTAGCGGGAGGGCCCTACGAGCAGTACTTC
TRBD2 TRBJ2-3 - TRBV4-1 CASSQSREETDTQYF TGCGCCAGCAGCCAATCCCGGGAGGAAACAGATACGCAGTATTTT
TRBD2 TRBJ2-1 - TRBV9 CASSATSGRTNEQFF TGTGCCAGCAGCGCAACTAGCGGGAGGACAAATGAGCAGTTCTTC
- TRBJ1-5 - TRBV7-2 CASSAGRGWNQPQHF TGTGCCAGCAGCGCAGGTAGGGGCTGGAATCAGCCCCAGCATTTT
- TRBJ2-3 few TRBV11-2 CASSFYRSTSTDTQYF TGTGCCAGCAGCTTCTACAGGAGCACTAGCACAGATACGCAGTATTTT
- TRBJ2-7 - TRBV5-4 CASSPGSSYEQYF TGTGCCAGCAGCCCGGGAAGCTCCTACGAGCAGTACTTC
- TRBJ2-1 - TRBV18 CASSPLGGYNEQFF TGTGCCAGCTCACCACTGGGGGGCTACAATGAGCAGTTCTTC
- TRBJ2-5 few TRBV28 CASSLVGAQYF TGTGCCAGCAGCCTCGTGGGGGCCCAGTACTTC
- TRBJ1-2 once TRBV19 CASSIDLRQNYGYTF TGTGCCAGTAGTATAGATCTGAGGCAGAACTATGGCTACACCTTC
TRBD1 TRBJ1-4 - TRBV11-2 CASGGGTGEKLFF TGTGCCAGCGGAGGAGGGACAGGGGAAAAACTGTTTTTT
TRBD1 TRBJ2-7 - TRBV6-6 CASSYGTGFGEQYF TGTGCCAGCAGTTACGGGACAGGCTTTGGCGAGCAGTACTTC
- TRBJ1-5 few TRBV6-4 CASSESSNQPQHF TGTGCCAGCAGTGAATCTAGCAATCAGCCCCAGCATTTT
TRBD2 TRBJ2-2 - TRBV9 CASSVVAGAGTGELFF TGTGCCAGCAGCGTAGTCGCGGGAGCGGGAACCGGGGAGCTGTTTTTT
- TRBJ2-2 - TRBV2 CASSKWTVPNTGELFF TGTGCCAGCAGTAAATGGACAGTTCCGAACACCGGGGAGCTGTTTTTT
- TRBJ2-5 - TRBV9 CASSVGSETQYF TGTGCCAGCAGCGTAGGATCGGAGACCCAGTACTTC
- TRBJ1-2 once TRBV5-1 CASSRGPGAGYGYTF TGCGCCAGCAGCCGGGGTCCCGGGGCTGGCTATGGCTACACCTTC
TRBD1 TRBJ1-5 - TRBV10-1 CASSEGTGDQPQHF TGCGCCAGCAGTGAGGGGACAGGGGACCAGCCCCAGCATTTT
TRBD1 TRBJ2-3 few TRBV27 CASRRDRGTDTQYF TGTGCCAGCAGACGGGACAGGGGCACAGATACGCAGTATTTT
- TRBJ2-7 few TRBV2 CASSRTFSYEQYF TGTGCCAGCAGTAGGACCTTCTCCTACGAGCAGTACTTC
TRBD2 TRBJ2-5 - TRBV14 CASSQAGGKTQYF TGTGCCAGCAGCCAAGCCGGGGGGAAGACCCAGTACTTC
- TRBJ1-1 - TRBV2 CASSKGPNTEAFF TGTGCCAGCAGTAAGGGTCCTAACACTGAAGCTTTCTTT
- TRBJ2-3 - TRBV19 CASSPASGTDTQYF TGTGCCAGTAGTCCGGCTAGCGGCACAGATACGCAGTATTTT
- TRBJ1-1 - TRBV5-1 CASSLRTTAGETEAFF TGCGCCAGCAGCTTGCGCACCACAGCGGGGGAAACTGAAGCTTTCTTT
- TRBJ2-2 - TRBV9 CASSSEGQPNTGELFF TGTGCCAGCAGCTCCGAGGGACAACCGAACACCGGGGAGCTGTTTTTT
- TRBJ1-5 - TRBV4-2 CASSQDGEGFSQPQHF TGTGCCAGCAGCCAAGATGGGGAAGGGTTCTCTCAGCCCCAGCATTTT
TRBD2 TRBJ2-5 - TRBV30 CAWAPGRTSVETQYF TGTGCCTGGGCCCCTGGGAGGACTAGCGTAGAGACCCAGTACTTC